This TCR beta chain was observed in a study of blood T cells in healthy people across ages. Study-wide context: Template switching recovered approximately one barcoded beta molecule for every two T cells. Whole-study findings and limits: Versus aged donors, long-lived donors had higher diversity and more naive CD4+ cells. Naive and antigen-experienced cells could not be conclusively compared, given unsorted PBMCs.

Germline CDR1 is ENHRY and CDR2 is SYGVKD. CDR3 length: 13 residues. As for this clonotype: Antigen specificity is unknown.

It was with a sample-barcoded 5' primer and a J-beta primer mix that a second PCR of roughly 7 to 12 cycles was run. TCRdb reprocessed the 5' RACE reads with MiXCR, giving one entry per CDR3 protein. The sample has approximately 1.5 million distinct CDR3 sequences, about 31% seen once. The receptor's source is a woman in her 30s in good health. The rearrangement links TRBV10-3 to TRBJ2-7; D is perhaps TRBD1 or TRBD2 (5 bases each). The DNA end lines up better with TRBJ2-5; the J call may be wrong. The sequencing sample was made of blood. CDR3 in DNA: TGTGCCGTCACCCGGGACCCCTTGGAGACCCAGTACTTC. Residues: CAVTRDPLETQYF.